This TCR beta chain appears in the sequencing data of a study of cytomegalovirus exposure and HLA in healthy donors. Assay used: immunoSEQ multiplex PCR; TCRdb lists only in-frame clones, some missing. The sample has about 84,000 clones; roughly 93% are singletons. The CDR3 contains 12 residues. Germline V lookup: CDR1 MDHEN, CDR2 SYDVKM. Trimming shortened V by 5 bases and J by 3 bases, and 8 bases separated the two germline ends. Specimen: PBMCs. The chain has TRBV28 and TRBJ2-7; D remains unclear. The TCR was taken from a young man in good health and CMV-seronegative. The CDR3 loop reads CASSHGDYEQYF. The CDR3 nucleotides are TGTGCCAGCAGTCACGGAGACTACGAGCAGTACTTC.